Shown below are 25 T cell receptor beta chains from a single sample sequenced in a study of blood T cell repertoires in COVID-19. Profiling relied on immunoSEQ multiplex PCR, and the TCRdb table lists in-frame clones only, not all of them. The sample shows about 220,000 clones, around 75% of them seen only once. Sequencing was done on a sample of peripheral blood. These receptors came from a human donor in a cohort sampled during active COVID-19.

This clone was detected once. The chain carries TRBV14 and TRBJ2-7, with 9 bases lining up with TRBD1. CDR3 size: 14 residues. Germline V gene data show CDR1 as SGHDN and CDR2 as FVKESK. J lost 3 bases, V lost 5 bases, and 5 bases had no gene match. The CDR3 region has the DNA TGTGCCAGCAGCGCCACAGGGGGCGGCTACGAGCAGTACTTC. This encodes CASSATGGGYEQYF.

This chain connects TRBV27 to TRBJ1-2; D remains ambiguous. The CDR3 is 13 amino acids. With 1 base removed from V and 8 bases from J, the gap between germline ends came to 11 bases. Germline V gene lookup returns CDR1 MNHEY and CDR2 SMNVEV (reference sequence). The CDR3 protein is CASSLLAGGGYTF. The CDR3 coding sequence is TGTGCCAGCAGTTTATTGGCGGGCGGAGGCTACACCTTC.

Note on this clone: Distinct nucleotide sequences in the sample also encode this CDR3. V gene TRBV9 combines with J gene TRBJ2-2; TRBD2 matches at 7 bases. Germline V gives CDR1 SGDLS, CDR2 YYNGEE. V trimming: 2 bases; J trimming: 4 bases; junction bases outside the gene matches: 5. The CDR3 is 15 amino acids. CDR3 coding DNA: TGTGCCAGCAGCGTTGGACTAGGGGTCACCGGGGAGCTGTTTTTT. It translates to CASSVGLGVTGELFF.

The chain carries TRBV24-1 and TRBJ2-1; 10 positions match TRBD1. This CDR3 is 15 amino acids long. The germline V gene has CDR1 KGHDR and CDR2 SFDVKD. Losses at the gene ends were 4 bases for V and 9 bases for J; bases not matched to a gene: 8. CDR3 sequence: CATSEVTGGLGEQFF. The DNA for the CDR3 is TGTGCCACCAGTGAGGTGACAGGGGGCCTGGGTGAGCAGTTCTTC.

Notes on this clone: This sample includes further DNA sequences coding for the same CDR3. The chain combines TRBV27 with TRBJ1-6; D is unclear. V was trimmed by 3 bases and J by 7 bases, leaving 4 bases between them. Germline lookup yields CDR1 MNHEY and CDR2 SMNVEV (reference sequence). This CDR3 comprises 12 residues. The CDR3 sequence is CASSFGNSPLHF. The CDR3 coding sequence is TGTGCCAGCAGTTTCGGGAATTCACCCCTCCACTTT.

The J gene is TRBJ2-3, the V gene TRBV4-1; D not certain. V lost 4 bases and J lost 6, with 5 bases in between. This CDR3 is 11 amino acids long. Germline V gene data show CDR1 as MGHRA and CDR2 as YSYEKL. The CDR3 protein is CASSLGDTQYF. For the CDR3, the DNA is TGCGCCAGCAGCCTCGGGGATACGCAGTATTTT.

The gene calls are TRBV5-1 and TRBJ2-3, with 9 bases aligning to TRBD2. Germline-derived CDR1 and CDR2 are SGHRS and YFSETQ. V dropped 4 bases and J dropped 4; count of bases not matched to a gene: 7. There are 15 residues in the CDR3. CDR3 in DNA: TGCGCCAGCAGCATGACCGGGACTAGCTCAGATACGCAGTATTTT. Protein product: CASSMTGTSSDTQYF.

The chain combines TRBV6-6 with TRBJ2-7, with TRBD1 matching over 7 bases. Per germline, CDR1 MNHNY and CDR2 SVGAGI (reference sequence). CDR3 size: 14 residues. V trimming: 6 bases; J trimming: 6 bases; junction bases outside the gene matches: 11. The CDR3 loop is CASSPGQSFSEQYF. The CDR3 DNA is TGTGCCAGCAGCCCGGGACAGAGTTTTAGCGAGCAGTACTTC.

The CDR3 DNA reads as TGTGCCAGCAGTACATCCGGGAACGAGCAGTACTTC. Its translation: CASSTSGNEQYF. The V gene is TRBV27, the J gene TRBJ2-7; tentative D call: TRBD2 (5 bases). The CDR3 sequence is 12 residues long. The germline gives CDR1 MNHEY, CDR2 SMNVEV (reference sequence). V was trimmed by 5 bases and J by 5 bases, leaving 10 bases between them.

The chain combines TRBV6-4 with TRBJ2-5, with TRBD2 matching 9 bases. This CDR3 is built from 16 residues. CDR1 is MRHNA, CDR2 SNTAGT, per germline. V lost 4 bases, J lost 1 base, and 7 bases stayed unmatched. CDR3: CASSGGSGRSQETQYF. The CDR3 DNA is TGTGCCAGCAGTGGGGGAAGCGGGAGGTCCCAAGAGACCCAGTACTTC.

This clone showed up just a few times. The chain carries TRBV11-2 and TRBJ1-1; the match to TRBD1 covers 8 bases. CDR3 length: 15 amino acids. V trimming: 1 base; J trimming: 1 base; junction bases outside the gene matches: 2. Germline V gene lookup returns CDR1 SGHAT and CDR2 FQNNGV. In DNA, the CDR3 is TGTGCCAGCAGCTTAGGACAGGGGCGGAACACTGAAGCTTTCTTT. Protein product: CASSLGQGRNTEAFF.

Only a few counts were recorded for this clone. The genes are TRBV10-3 and TRBJ2-7; 7 nucleotides align to TRBD1. Germline assignment: CDR1 ENHRY and CDR2 SYGVKD. Trimming cost V 6 bases and J 3 bases; bases outside gene matches: 2. The CDR3 contains 12 residues. The CDR3 loop reads CAIRGDSYEQYF. DNA of the CDR3: TGTGCCATCAGAGGGGACAGCTACGAGCAGTACTTC.

V is TRBV4-3 and J is TRBJ2-7; 7 bases fit TRBD1. Germline CDR1 LGHNA, CDR2 YSLEER. The CDR3 length is 17 residues. The V and J ends lost 3 bases and 2 bases, in that order; junction bases with no gene match: 13. The CDR3 region has the DNA TGCGCCAGCAGCCAGGCTTTGGGGACAGTCTTTCCCTACGAGCAGTACTTC. Translating gives CASSQALGTVFPYEQYF.

This clone was counted only a few times. The chain recombines TRBV27 with TRBJ2-7; D gene ambiguous. V was trimmed by 0 bases and J by 5 bases, leaving 11 bases between them. This CDR3 is 14 amino acids long. CDR1 is MNHEY and CDR2 is SMNVEV in the germline V gene (reference sequence). CDR3 loop: CASSLSPSTHEQYF. Here the CDR3 DNA reads TGTGCCAGCAGTTTATCTCCTAGTACCCACGAGCAGTACTTC.

The V and J genes are TRBV10-3 and TRBJ1-2, with 7 bases matching TRBD1. The CDR3 is 14 residues long. In germline, CDR1 is ENHRY, CDR2 SYGVKD. J gave up 0 bases and V 4 bases, and 2 bases lay outside the gene matches. CDR3 nucleotide sequence: TGTGCCATCAGTGGACAGGGTGCTAACTATGGCTACACCTTC. Its translation: CAISGQGANYGYTF.

The CDR3 region is CASSVGQGLNVLTF. CDR3 nucleotide sequence: TGTGCCAGCAGCGTAGGGCAGGGCCTCAACGTCCTGACTTTC. This sequence joins TRBV9 and TRBJ2-6; a possible D gene is TRBD1 (5 bases). Germline V CDR1 and CDR2: SGDLS, YYNGEE. V was pared by 0 bases and J by 9 bases, with 10 bases between. The length of the CDR3 is 14 residues.

The chain joins TRBV29-1 to TRBJ2-7; 9 nucleotides match TRBD1. V trimming: 7 bases; J trimming: 4 bases; junction bases outside the gene matches: 8. Germline lookup yields CDR1 SQVTM and CDR2 ANQGSEA. CDR3 length equals 13 residues. This CDR3 is CSATGTGRYEQYF. CDR3 DNA: TGCAGCGCAACCGGGACAGGGAGGTACGAGCAGTACTTC.

V is TRBV6-6 and J is TRBJ2-7; 10 nucleotides match TRBD1. This CDR3 is built from 17 residues. Germline CDR1 reads MNHNY; CDR2 reads SVGAGI (reference sequence). Losses at the gene ends were 5 bases for V and 5 bases for J; bases not matched to a gene: 15. In DNA, the CDR3 is TGTGCCAGCAGTCCGCTTAGCCCGGGACAGGGGCAGGACGAGCAGTACTTC. Amino acids: CASSPLSPGQGQDEQYF.

A remark on this clone: The identical CDR3 is also encoded by other nucleotide sequences in the sample. The rearrangement uses TRBV19 and TRBJ1-1, with 8 bases fitting TRBD1. The CDR3 totals 13 residues. V gave up 9 bases and J gave up 0 bases; unmatched junction bases: 3. Germline CDR1 and CDR2: LNHDA and SQIVND (reference sequence). The DNA of the CDR3 is TGTGCCAGCGGACAGGGCATGAACACTGAAGCTTTCTTT. Its translation: CASGQGMNTEAFF.

The chain recombines TRBV2 with TRBJ2-3, with D perhaps TRBD1 (6 bases). The CDR3 extends over 15 amino acids. Germline V gene lookup returns CDR1 SNHLY and CDR2 FYNNEI. The V end was cut by 3 bases, the J end by 1 base, with 11 bases between. The CDR3 sequence: CASSEDSRRTDTQYF. Here the CDR3 DNA reads TGTGCCAGCAGTGAGGACAGCAGACGCACAGATACGCAGTATTTT.

V usage is TRBV15 and J usage is TRBJ2-3, with D tentatively TRBD1 (6 bases). The length of the CDR3 is 16 residues. V was clipped by 3 bases and J by 1 base, with 14 bases between them. Germline V lookup: CDR1 LNHNV, CDR2 YYDKDF (reference sequence). CDR3 residues: CATSRGDRWGTDTQYF. Written as DNA, the CDR3 is TGTGCCACCAGCAGGGGTGACAGGTGGGGCACAGATACGCAGTATTTT.

This clone came up a few times. The V gene is TRBV18, the J gene TRBJ1-4, with D unresolved. This CDR3 region has 13 residues. V was pared by 6 bases and J by 5 bases, with 10 bases between. Looked up from germline, CDR1 is KGHSH and CDR2 is LQKENI. In DNA, the CDR3 is TGTGCCAGCTCCGACACCCTCAATGAAAAACTGTTTTTT. This codes for CASSDTLNEKLFF.

This chain joins TRBV11-2 and TRBJ2-1, with 10 bases matching TRBD1. This CDR3 is 14 amino acids long. Germline assignment: CDR1 SGHAT and CDR2 FQNNGV. The V gene end was trimmed by 5 bases and the J gene end by 7 bases; junction bases not matched to a gene: 5. The CDR3 DNA reads TGTGCCAGCAGCACGACAGGGGGCGGGAATGAGCAGTTCTTC. Translated, it gives CASSTTGGGNEQFF.

CDR3 sequence reads: CASSPSGRNEQFF. For the CDR3, the DNA is TGTGCCAGCAGTCCTAGCGGGAGGAATGAGCAGTTCTTC. J is TRBJ2-1 and V is TRBV2, with 11 bases lining up with TRBD2. The CDR3 is made up of 13 amino acids. Looked up from germline, CDR1 is SNHLY and CDR2 is FYNNEI. The V gene end was trimmed by 5 bases and the J gene end by 7 bases; junction bases not matched to a gene: 1.

The chain combines TRBV28 with TRBJ2-7, with TRBD1 matching 8 bases. The CDR3 runs 19 residues. CDR1 MDHEN and CDR2 SYDVKM come from the germline V gene. V trimming: 5 bases; J trimming: 1 base; junction bases outside the gene matches: 19. Here the CDR3 reads CASSAKPGQVTRTSYEQYF. CDR3 nucleotide sequence: TGTGCCAGCAGTGCCAAACCGGGACAGGTAACCCGGACTTCCTACGAGCAGTACTTC.